The entry below describes one T cell receptor (beta chain). This receptor's antigen is unknown. Base-call qualities are not available, and no considerably larger clone is one nucleotide away. TCR CDR3 regions were amplified from genomic DNA by multiplex PCR using the deep immunoSEQ assay. Extracted genomic DNA from each cell subset was distributed evenly across all wells of several immunoSEQ 96-well plates, and each plate was treated as a replicate. Each replicate PCR for sorted subsets received about 0.2 ug genomic DNA, equal to some 32,000 T cell genomes. Purified libraries were quantified with a Qubit 3.0 fluorometer, sized on a Bioanalyzer 2100, and re-quantified with the KAPA Library Quantification kit. Every immunoSEQ 96-well plate was sequenced on a dedicated single-read 150-cycle Illumina NextSeq 550 flow cell. The original methods were these. Because the immunoSEQ output included only junctional sequences and no quality scores, the filtering could not be the same as the filtering used for full-length reads. Sequences were annotated with PyIR, a Python wrapper for IgBLAST v1.9, using IMGT germline references to assign V/J genes and CDR3. Reads were filtered out if the reads had weak V/J assignments (E-value above 1e-6), no CDR3, stop codons, out-of-frame junctions, or ambiguous translated residues. V3J clonotypes were defined by identical inferred V gene, J gene, and CDR3 amino acid sequence. Percentage overlap between repertoires was computed as shared unique clonotypes divided by the size of the smaller repertoire. RTK rarefaction, the Chao1 estimator, and Recon v2.1 estimates of unobserved clonotypes were used to assess repertoire richness. OLGA was used to compute generation probabilities for all TCRbeta clonotypes that the gDNA method yielded from four donors. The clones in this table, taken by TCRdb from immuneACCESS, are in-frame only. Not every clone is retained; where verified, under half of the shortfall comes from an unresolved V gene, and the cause of the rest is unknown. D and trimming come from the DNA, and the V and J calls and clone size come from that table. A total of roughly 2 million clones appear in this sample, 95% of them only once. Together, the top ten hold over 0.1% of the sample.

Healthy HIV-negative adults with no recently reported acute infections or vaccinations were included as donors. All donors were Caucasian adults living in Nashville, Tennessee, USA. Magnetic negative selection was used to enrich CD4+ T cells, after which naive cells were positively selected on CD45RA and the negative fraction became the memory subset. Blood was collected by leukapheresis, and PBMCs were isolated by Ficoll-Histopaque density gradient centrifugation and then cryopreserved in liquid nitrogen vapor phase. Analytical flow cytometry was used to check the purity and quantity of each magnetically sorted T cell population. Each sorted fraction had its genomic DNA isolated and then quantified by UV absorbance on a Nanodrop 2000c. The sample comes from a study of shared clonotypes between healthy human individuals (dated by TCRdb to 2018 to 2020). For the wider study: A couple of women and a few men aged 18 to 49 years were included in the cohort. Per donor, three plates each were used for CD4 naive and CD4 memory, two for CD8 naive, and one for CD8 memory. The study deeply sequenced blood TCR repertoires of five healthy adults to estimate repertoire size and the extent of clonotype sharing between individuals. Libraries were prepared and TCR repertoires were sequenced by different laboratories using diverse techniques, in order to increase sequencing depth and limit assay-specific biases. Each donor's leukapheresis produced roughly between roughly 0.85 and 9 billion PBMCs. Beyond this particular receptor, the publication reports: Sampling was restricted to blood, and TCR repertoires in tissues likely differ from the TCR repertoires found in blood. Pairwise subsampling led to the expectation that sequencing depth would affect the degree of clonotype sharing among donors. Naive subsets generally had larger estimated clonotype richness than memory subsets did. Sharing across several donors was observed for about 5% of naive CD4, 3% to 4% of naive CD8, over 2% of memory CD4, and roughly 0.43% of memory CD8 clonotypes. Even with the large sequencing depth, rarefaction of the sorted-subset datasets indicated that sequencing was incomplete. Because the study included a small number of donors, the genetic and exposure-history diversity represented was limited. Compared with non-shared clonotypes, the clonotypes found in all four sorted-subset donors had higher generation probabilities.

Between the V and J ends, shortened by 4 bases and 4 bases respectively, the junction contains 12 bases. Via the germline V gene, CDR1 is SGHRS and CDR2 YFSETQ. The CDR3 covers 13 residues, taking in both the cysteine and the phenylalanine. Of all the DNA, just the CDR3 is kept, 39 bases in frame from base 1. This TCR came from a young man in good health. Sequences were obtained from naive CD4+ T cells sorted from blood. The meaning of the sample's cell subset or site label: CD45RA+ positively selected. The chain employs TRBV5-1 and TRBJ2-7; TRBD1 is a possible D gene, resting on 5 matching bases. The sequenced DNA: TGCGCCAGCAGCGGACAAGCCTTGTACGAGCAGTACTTC. Its translation reads: CASSGQALYEQYF. The variable domain in full, with residues beyond the CDR3 obtained from the reference TRBV5-1 and TRBJ2-7 genes, is KAGVTQTPRYLIKTRGQQVTLSCSPISGHRSVSWYQQTPGQGLQFLFEYFSETQRNKGNFPGRFSGRQFSNSRSEMNVSTLELGDSALYLCASSGQALYEQYFGPGTRLTVT.